One sample yielded the 5 T cell receptor beta chains listed below, sequenced in a study of graft-versus-host responses after intestinal transplantation. The antigens for these receptors are not known. Profiling relied on immunoSEQ multiplex PCR, and the TCRdb table lists in-frame clones only, not all of them. The data contain approximately 90,000 clones, approximately 78% of them seen just once; the ten biggest clones take up approximately 0.78%. Sample: unstimulated CD4+ T cells sorted from spleen or lymph node cells, taken before intestinal transplant. These receptors were obtained from a human donor who received an intestinal transplant.

This clone was seen just once. The chain combines TRBV7-9 with TRBJ2-7; D remains ambiguous. Per germline, CDR1 SEHNR and CDR2 FQNEAQ (reference sequence). With 5 bases removed from V and 6 bases from J, the gap between germline ends came to 17 bases. This CDR3 is 14 amino acids long. This CDR3 reads CASSVPWAQGEQYF. The CDR3 nucleotides read TGTGCCAGCAGCGTTCCCTGGGCCCAAGGCGAGCAGTACTTC.

This clone was observed once. This chain links TRBV11-1 with TRBJ1-5; D is possibly TRBD1 (6 bases). Deletions cut 5 bases from V and 3 bases from J, with 8 bases between. The CDR3 is 13 amino acids. CDR1 and CDR2 from the germline V gene are SGHAT and FQDESV (reference sequence). CDR3 region: CASSRDNNQPQHF. The CDR3 DNA reads TGTGCCAGCAGCCGGGACAACAATCAGCCCCAGCATTTT.

This clone was seen once. The V gene is TRBV28, the J gene TRBJ2-7; TRBD1 is a possible D gene (6 bases). Trimming removed 6 bases at V and 4 bases at J, with 19 bases between. The CDR3 loop spans 15 amino acids. From germline, CDR1 is MDHEN and CDR2 SYDVKM. DNA of the CDR3: TGTGCCAGCAGCACCACGACTATAGGGGGTTACGAGCAGTACTTC. It yields the protein CASSTTTIGGYEQYF.

The V and J genes are TRBV29-1 and TRBJ2-3, with TRBD2 matching 16 bases. Germline CDR1 is SQVTM and CDR2 is ANQGSEA. After removal of 6 bases from V and 1 base from J, the junction contained 1 base not matched to a gene. This CDR3 is 15 amino acids long. The CDR3 bases are TGCAGCGTCGGGACTAGCGGGGGGGGCACAGATACGCAGTATTTT. Translating gives CSVGTSGGGTDTQYF.

This clone turned up a few times. The chain couples TRBV6-1 to TRBJ2-5; TRBD1 might be the D (6 bases). V was pared by 4 bases and J by 4 bases, with 19 bases between. CDR1 is MNHNS and CDR2 is SASEGT in the germline V gene. The CDR3 consists of 16 residues. Written as DNA, the CDR3 is TGTGCCAGCAGTGTTGGGACATCTCCAACGGTAGAGACCCAGTACTTC. Protein sequence: CASSVGTSPTVETQYF.